A selection of T cell receptor beta chains follows, all from one sample in a study of cytomegalovirus exposure and HLA in healthy donors. Generated by immunoSEQ multiplex PCR, the TCRdb table keeps only in-frame clones and is missing some. Found here are about 160,000 clones, around 80% of them singletons; the top ten hold about 4.5%. Sequencing was done on a sample of PBMCs. The receptors derive from a middle-aged man in good health and CMV-seronegative. Both conserved end residues are part of each CDR3. A D gene is named only where the DNA matches it firmly. Size values are once, few and many counts, or a class for expanded clones, and some rows have none.

abundance	v_gene	j_gene	d_gene	CDR3aa	CDR3nt
.	TRBV6-6	TRBJ2-7	.	CASSYTPREDEQYF	TGTGCCAGCAGTTACACCCCGCGAGAGGACGAGCAGTACTTC
.	TRBV5-1	TRBJ2-1	.	CASSLVRDKAYNEQFF	TGCGCCAGCAGCCTCGTTCGGGACAAGGCCTACAATGAGCAGTTCTTC
.	TRBV29-1	TRBJ1-1	TRBD1	CSVSSTGQSNTEAFF	TGCAGCGTTTCCTCAACGGGACAGTCGAACACTGAAGCTTTCTTT
.	TRBV2	TRBJ1-2	TRBD1	CASRDSLRVDYGYTF	TGTGCCTCCCGGGACAGCCTACGAGTTGACTATGGCTACACCTTC
.	TRBV10-3	TRBJ2-7	.	CAISHPLAYEQYF	TGTGCCATCAGTCATCCTTTAGCCTACGAGCAGTACTTC
few	TRBV5-1	TRBJ2-3	TRBD1	CASSLLDRARSDTQYF	TGCGCCAGCAGCTTGTTGGACAGGGCGCGGTCAGATACGCAGTATTTT
.	TRBV18	TRBJ2-5	.	CASSPPSEQETQYF	TGTGCCAGCTCACCACCCAGTGAACAAGAGACCCAGTACTTC
once	TRBV27	TRBJ2-7	.	CASSFAGTSEQYF	TGTGCCAGCAGTTTTGCCGGGACTTCCGAGCAGTACTTC
few	TRBV2	TRBJ1-5	.	CASSEDRGAVQPQHF	TGTGCCAGCAGTGAAGATCGGGGGGCTGTTCAGCCCCAGCATTTT
.	TRBV29-1	TRBJ2-7	TRBD1	CSVAGSGTGFYEQYF	TGCAGCGTTGCAGGTTCGGGGACAGGGTTTTACGAGCAGTACTTC
.	TRBV19	TRBJ1-3	TRBD1	CASSAQGLPGNTIYF	TGTGCCAGTAGCGCACAGGGGCTACCTGGAAACACCATATATTTT
.	TRBV19	TRBJ2-2	TRBD1	CATPRVGTGRTGELFF	TGTGCCACCCCTAGGGTCGGGACAGGGAGGACCGGGGAGCTGTTTTTT
.	TRBV5-1	TRBJ2-3	TRBD2	CASSLPSGGATDTQYF	TGCGCCAGCAGCTTACCTAGCGGGGGGGCTACAGATACGCAGTATTTT
.	TRBV7-9	TRBJ1-2	TRBD1	CASSLGTSTGGRDGYTF	TGTGCCAGCAGCTTAGGGACTTCGACAGGGGGAAGAGATGGCTACACCTTC
.	TRBV13	TRBJ2-7	TRBD2	CASSSILTSGGYEQYF	TGTGCCAGCAGCTCAATCTTGACTAGCGGGGGGTACGAGCAGTACTTC
.	TRBV7-9	TRBJ1-2	TRBD1	CASSLADRGNVPF	TGTGCCAGCAGCTTAGCCGACAGGGGAAACGTCCCCTTC
.	TRBV10-3	TRBJ2-1	TRBD2	CAISEPPGLTYNEQFF	TGTGCCATCAGTGAGCCGCCGGGACTAACCTACAATGAGCAGTTCTTC
once	TRBV11-2	TRBJ1-3	.	CASSLDGQGCTF	TGTGCCAGCAGCTTAGACGGGCAGGGGTGCACCTTC
.	TRBV9	TRBJ2-1	.	CASSVLTEGRNEQFF	TGTGCCAGCAGCGTTCTCACCGAGGGCCGCAATGAGCAGTTCTTC
.	TRBV28	TRBJ1-2	.	CATLGSDTYHNYGYTF	TGTGCCACCCTAGGATCGGACACATACCATAACTATGGCTACACCTTC
.	TRBV30	TRBJ2-7	TRBD1	CAWSVTDRAYEQYF	TGTGCCTGGAGTGTAACGGACAGGGCTTACGAGCAGTACTTC
few	TRBV30	TRBJ2-5	.	CAWTRKETQYF	TGTGCCTGGACGCGTAAGGAGACCCAGTACTTC
.	TRBV27	TRBJ1-4	TRBD1	CASSPRVRVAGGVEKLFF	TGTGCCAGCAGTCCAAGGGTTAGGGTGGCAGGGGGTGTTGAAAAACTGTTTTTT
.	TRBV9	TRBJ2-5	TRBD2	CASSVAGSGGAWEQETQYF	TGTGCCAGCAGCGTAGCGGGTAGCGGGGGGGCTTGGGAGCAAGAGACCCAGTACTTC
.	TRBV19	TRBJ1-1	TRBD1	CASSISDRAGAFF	TGTGCCAGTAGTATTTCCGACAGGGCCGGAGCTTTCTTT
.	TRBV7-9	TRBJ2-1	.	CASSLRVAGALNEQFF	TGTGCCAGCAGCTTACGGGTTGCGGGGGCCCTCAATGAGCAGTTCTTC
.	TRBV4-1	TRBJ1-6	.	CASSQVSQVKYNSPLHF	TGCGCCAGCAGCCAAGTGAGCCAGGTGAAATATAATTCACCCCTCCACTTT
few	TRBV2	TRBJ2-3	.	CASSEAALSADTQYF	TGTGCCAGCAGTGAAGCAGCGTTGAGTGCAGATACGCAGTATTTT
once	TRBV30	TRBJ2-7	.	CAWSGQGYEQYF	TGTGCCTGGAGTGGTCAGGGCTACGAGCAGTACTTC
.	TRBV6-1	TRBJ1-5	TRBD1	CASSDAPGQGIFQPQHF	TGTGCCAGCAGTGATGCCCCGGGACAGGGAATTTTTCAGCCCCAGCATTTT
.	TRBV7-9	TRBJ2-5	TRBD1	CASSLGWDRRFQETQYF	TGTGCCAGCAGCTTAGGCTGGGACAGACGCTTCCAAGAGACCCAGTACTTC
.	TRBV7-9	TRBJ2-5	TRBD2	CASSSGLAGPKEQYF	TGTGCCAGCAGCTCAGGACTAGCGGGACCTAAGGAGCAGTACTTC
.	TRBV9	TRBJ1-6	TRBD1	CASKRDRGNSPLHF	TGTGCCAGCAAACGGGACAGGGGTAATTCACCCCTCCACTTT
.	TRBV19	TRBJ1-2	.	CASRPLGLDYTF	TGTGCCAGTAGGCCCCTAGGCTTAGATTACACCTTC
.	TRBV5-6	TRBJ1-1	.	CASSLGAGNTEAFF	TGTGCCAGCAGCTTGGGGGCAGGGAACACTGAAGCTTTCTTT
.	TRBV2	TRBJ2-1	.	CASASPGKLYNEQFF	TGTGCCAGCGCCTCCCCAGGGAAACTGTACAATGAGCAGTTCTTC
.	TRBV30	TRBJ1-5	.	CAWSDSDDQPQHF	TGTGCCTGGAGTGACAGTGACGATCAGCCCCAGCATTTT
few	TRBV27	TRBJ1-2	.	CASSQGGSYGYTF	TGTGCCAGCAGTCAGGGCGGGAGCTATGGCTACACCTTC
.	TRBV7-9	TRBJ2-1	TRBD1	CASSLTTPTGNNEQFF	TGTGCCAGCAGCTTAACGACCCCGACAGGGAACAATGAGCAGTTCTTC
.	TRBV27	TRBJ1-6	.	CASSLSTVSSYNSPLHF	TGTGCCAGCAGTCTGTCCACCGTGAGCTCCTATAATTCACCCCTCCACTTT
.	TRBV9	TRBJ2-3	TRBD2	CASSVAAGGPTDTQYF	TGTGCCAGCAGCGTAGCCGCGGGGGGCCCCACAGATACGCAGTATTTT
.	TRBV2	TRBJ2-5	TRBD1	CASSVRDRTQETQYF	TGTGCCAGCAGTGTCCGGGACAGGACACAAGAGACCCAGTACTTC
.	TRBV19	TRBJ2-3	TRBD1	CASSIAVGTGSTDTQYF	TGTGCCAGTAGTATAGCAGTTGGGACAGGTAGCACAGATACGCAGTATTTT
.	TRBV7-3	TRBJ2-7	TRBD1	CASSSTGGEQYF	TGTGCCAGCAGCTCAACAGGGGGTGAGCAGTACTTC
.	TRBV5-6	TRBJ2-7	TRBD2	CASSYPGLAGGDEQYF	TGTGCCAGCAGCTACCCGGGACTAGCGGGGGGGGACGAGCAGTACTTC
once	TRBV5-1	TRBJ2-2	TRBD1	CASSSTGGSTGELFF	TGCGCCAGCAGCTCAACAGGGGGCAGCACCGGGGAGCTGTTTTTT
.	TRBV10-2	TRBJ2-7	.	CASSWTVAYEQYF	TGCGCCAGCAGCTGGACAGTCGCCTACGAGCAGTACTTC
.	TRBV5-5	TRBJ2-7	TRBD1	CATRGTGSYEQYF	TGTGCCACCCGCGGGACAGGATCCTACGAGCAGTACTTC
once	TRBV4-3	TRBJ2-7	.	CASSQGRDSSYEQYF	TGCGCCAGCAGCCAAGGACGGGATAGCTCCTACGAGCAGTACTTC
.	TRBV6-5	TRBJ1-5	TRBD1	CASSGTVNQPQHF	TGTGCCAGCAGTGGGACAGTCAATCAGCCCCAGCATTTT